This record covers a single T cell receptor (beta chain). TCRdb keeps only in-frame clones here, not all; method: immunoSEQ multiplex PCR. Of 40,000 to 60,000 clones in the sample, roughly 92% were seen once. The germline V gene encodes CDR1 LGHNA and CDR2 YNFKEQ. V lost 0 bases and J 2 bases, leaving 11 bases between the germline ends. CDR3 length: 15 amino acids. This sample was taken from a study of technical replicates of blood from a few donors. Sequencing was done on a sample of PBMCs. This chain connects TRBV4-2 to TRBJ2-7, with D tentatively TRBD2 (5 bases). The sequence derives from a human donor in good health. Some clones in this sample may be carry-over from other donors' samples. The DNA for the CDR3 is TGTGCCAGCAGCCAAGATCTGGGAGCCGCCTACGAGCAGTACTTC. Translated, it gives CASSQDLGAAYEQYF.